These 14 T cell receptor beta chains share one sample of origin, sequenced in a study of identical twins (TCRdb year 2016). Libraries were built with 5' RACE. Sequencer: Illumina HiSeq 2000. TCRdb reprocessing: public reads trimmed at Q25 with fastp, clones called with MiXCR, in-frame beta chains kept. Rows are unified per CDR3 protein, each entry keeping the most common DNA and genes. This sample gives under 1 million distinct CDR3 sequences in total; approximately 13% of them show up just once. In total, the top ten clones hold about 1.5% of the sample. This same sample was also taken into another study, of yellow fever vaccine responses in identical twins.

The source material was PBMCs. The receptors were gathered from a woman between 18 and 29 years old in good health.

This clonotype was recorded many times. The CDR3 DNA follows: TGCGCCAGCAGCCGAGTTTCAAAGGGGGACACTGAAGCTTTCTTT. Amino acids: CASSRVSKGDTEAFF. V usage is TRBV4-1 and J usage is TRBJ1-1; tentative D call: TRBD1 (6 bases). This CDR3 is 15 amino acids long. V lost 4 bases and J lost 3, with 15 bases in between. The germline gives CDR1 MGHRA, CDR2 YSYEKL.

This clonotype was detected a few times. The chain has TRBV7-9 and TRBJ1-4, with D unresolved. The V end was cut by 5 bases, the J end by 8 bases, with 21 bases between. CDR3 size: 16 residues. The germline V gene encodes CDR1 SEHNR and CDR2 FQNEAQ (reference sequence). CDR3 bases: TGTGCCAGCAGCCCACCGGTGACCCTAGAGTGGGAAAAACTGTTTTTT. It translates to CASSPPVTLEWEKLFF.

The chain is built from TRBV12-3 or TRBV12-4 and TRBJ2-7, with D possibly being TRBD2 (5 bases). V gave up 2 bases and J gave up 4 bases, with 18 bases separating them. This CDR3 is 16 amino acids long. The CDR3 loop is CASSLSVGLWAYEQYF. The CDR3 DNA sequence: TGTGCCAGCAGTTTATCCGTTGGACTGTGGGCTTACGAGCAGTACTTC.

The rearrangement joins TRBV4-2 to TRBJ2-5; 11 bases are a match to TRBD2. This CDR3 has 18 residues. The germline V gene has CDR1 LGHNA and CDR2 YNFKEQ. The trim removed 4 bases at V and 1 base at J, leaving 11 bases unmatched. CDR3 protein: CASSPRGLAGGSQETQYF. The CDR3, as DNA: TGTGCCAGCAGCCCCCGGGGGCTAGCGGGGGGTAGCCAAGAGACCCAGTACTTC.

This clonotype has just a few counts. V usage is TRBV11-2 and J usage is TRBJ2-1; 7 bases agree with TRBD1. The V gene's germline CDR1 is SGHAT and CDR2 FQNNGV. This CDR3 comprises 16 residues. J was trimmed by 9 bases and V by 6 bases; bases with no gene match: 17. The CDR3 sequence: CASRHTRDSHLREQFF. The DNA for the CDR3 is TGTGCCAGCAGGCATACCCGGGACAGCCACCTCCGTGAGCAGTTCTTC.

The V gene is TRBV24-1, the J gene TRBJ2-1, with TRBD1 matching 7 bases. V lost 1 base to trimming and J lost 9 bases; unmatched junction nucleotides: 11. This CDR3 contains 16 residues. In germline, CDR1 is KGHDR, CDR2 SFDVKD. CDR3 residues: CATSDFETGVRAEQFF. DNA of the CDR3: TGTGCCACCAGTGATTTTGAAACAGGGGTACGGGCTGAGCAGTTCTTC.

This clonotype turned up a few times. The chain uses TRBV11-2 and TRBJ2-6; D remains ambiguous. V lost 1 base to trimming and J lost 0 bases, with 10 bases between them. There are 17 residues in the CDR3. Germline CDR1 and CDR2: SGHAT and FQNNGV. The CDR3 here is CASSLVFLSSGANVLTF. In nucleotides, the CDR3 is TGTGCCAGCAGCTTAGTCTTCTTAAGCTCTGGGGCCAACGTCCTGACTTTC.

There are a few counts of this clonotype. The rearrangement links TRBV24-1 to TRBJ2-5; 14 bases line up with TRBD2. Losses at the gene ends were 4 bases for V and 4 bases for J; bases not matched to a gene: 4. Germline V gene data show CDR1 as KGHDR and CDR2 as SFDVKD. This CDR3 has 16 amino acids. The CDR3 bases are TGTGCCACCAGTGACCCGGGACTAGCGGGAGTAGAGACCCAGTACTTC. Its protein product is CATSDPGLAGVETQYF.

The table lists this clonotype with a few counts. The chain uses TRBV4-1 and TRBJ2-2; TRBD1 matches 9 bases. This CDR3 is built from 17 residues. With 5 bases clipped from V and 7 bases from J, the junction kept 14 bases outside the gene matches. Germline V gene data show CDR1 as MGHRA and CDR2 as YSYEKL. The CDR3 here is CASSAFSTGGASGELFF. DNA of the CDR3: TGCGCCAGCAGCGCGTTCTCCACAGGGGGCGCGAGCGGGGAGCTGTTTTTT.

The rearrangement joins TRBV5-1 to TRBJ1-2; D is unresolved. The CDR3 loop spans 12 amino acids. V shed 7 bases and J shed 4 bases, with 11 bases lying between them. Germline V CDR1 and CDR2: SGHRS, YFSETQ. The CDR3 is CASRSGSYGYTF. Here the CDR3 DNA reads TGCGCCAGCCGATCCGGGTCCTATGGCTACACCTTC.

CDR3 amino acids: CASSYSTRAAGYTF. CDR3 DNA: TGTGCCAGCAGTTACTCGACACGGGCGGCTGGCTACACCTTC. V is TRBV6-5 and J is TRBJ1-2; D ambiguous. CDR1 and CDR2 (germline): MNHEY, SVGAGI. This CDR3 is 14 amino acids long. Trimming removed 0 bases at V and 7 bases at J, with 12 bases between.

This chain links TRBV6-1 with TRBJ2-7; D gene ambiguous. Looked up from germline, CDR1 is MNHNS and CDR2 is SASEGT. V was shortened by 1 base and J by 3 bases, with 7 bases between the two germline ends. The CDR3 totals 13 residues. For the CDR3, the DNA is TGTGCCAGCAGTGAAGTGGCACACTACGAGCAGTACTTC. This sequence encodes CASSEVAHYEQYF.

The chain joins TRBV12-3 or TRBV12-4 to TRBJ2-3, with 11 positions matching TRBD2. The CDR3 covers 17 residues. With 4 bases clipped from V and 1 base from J, the junction kept 7 bases outside the gene matches. The CDR3 spells CASSSRRLAGRTDTQYF. The CDR3, as DNA: TGTGCCAGCAGTTCTCGTCGACTAGCGGGACGCACAGATACGCAGTATTTT.

This clonotype was detected a few times. The J gene is TRBJ1-1, the V gene TRBV7-9; D gene uncertain. This CDR3 has 15 residues. Germline V gene data show CDR1 as SEHNR and CDR2 as FQNEAQ (reference sequence). Trimming removed 5 bases from V and 1 base from J, with 14 bases in between. CDR3 in DNA: TGTGCCAGCAGCACGAAGATGATACCGAACACTGAAGCTTTCTTT. It yields the protein CASSTKMIPNTEAFF. The whole variable domain, filled in from reference TRBV7-9 and TRBJ1-1, reads DTGVSQNPRHKITKRGQNVTFRCDPISEHNRLYWYRQTLGQGPEFLTYFQNEAQLEKSRLLSDRFSAERPKGSFSTLEIQRTEQGDSAMYLCASSTKMIPNTEAFFGQGTRLTVV.